Following are 9 T cell receptor beta chains from one sample sequenced in a study of T cell clusters in autoimmune cytopenias. TRB rearrangements were amplified by touch-down multiplex PCR with mixed TRB-A/B primers. TCRdb derives one entry per CDR3 protein from the multiplex PCR reads, leaving out DNA. The sample holds around 11,000 distinct CDR3 sequences. Roughly 38,000 genome equivalents of blood DNA were amplified for TRB. These data also featured in a second study, about T cell repertoires in aging, cancer and after chemotherapy.

The material sequenced was peripheral blood. These receptor sequences come from a human donor in good health.

The V and J genes are TRBV19 and TRBJ1-4. From germline, CDR1 is LNHDA and CDR2 SQIVND (reference sequence). The CDR3 runs to 13 residues. The CDR3 loop reads CASRSIRFEKLFF. The full variable domain, with the rest looked up from reference TRBV19 and TRBJ1-4, is DGGITQSPKYLFRKEGQNVTLSCEQNLNHDAMYWYRQDPGQGLRLIYYSQIVNDFQKGDIAEGYSVSREKKESFPLTVTSAQKNPTAFYLCASRSIRFEKLFFGSGTQLSVL.

The V gene is TRBV24-1, the J gene TRBJ2-7; TCRdb selects TRBD1, and the lack of DNA leaves this call unchecked. This CDR3 is built from 14 residues. Germline CDR1 KGHDR, CDR2 SFDVKD. The CDR3 loop is CATSDNRGGDEQYF.

This sequence joins TRBV6-1 and TRBJ2-1; TCRdb names TRBD2, which stays unverified in the absence of DNA. CDR1 and CDR2 from the germline V gene are MNHNS and SASEGT. This CDR3 has 16 residues. The CDR3 loop is CASRRRAGLEDAEQFF.

The CDR3 sequence: CASSEGAGGTVKKNIQYF. This chain links TRBV6-1 with TRBJ2-4; TCRdb selects TRBD2, and the lack of DNA leaves this call unchecked. CDR3 length: 18 residues. Germline V lookup: CDR1 MNHNS, CDR2 SASEGT.

The chain employs TRBV6-1 and TRBJ2-7. This CDR3 is built from 13 residues. Germline-derived CDR1 and CDR2 are MNHNS and SASEGT. The CDR3 is CASMRGGSYEQYF.

V and J are TRBV6-5 and TRBJ1-1. The germline gives CDR1 MNHEY, CDR2 SVGAGI. The CDR3 sequence is 14 residues long. The chain's CDR3 is CASSYSLANTEAFF.

This chain's CDR3 is CATSRDNGDGYTF. The chain uses TRBV15 and TRBJ1-2. The germline gives CDR1 LNHNV, CDR2 YYDKDF (reference sequence). CDR3 length equals 13 residues. Complete variable domain (other parts from reference TRBV15 and TRBJ1-2): DAMVIQNPRYQVTQFGKPVTLSCSQTLNHNVMYWYQQKSSQAPKLLFHYYDKDFNNEADTPDNFQSRRPNTSFCFLDIRSPGLGDTAMYLCATSRDNGDGYTFGSGTRLTVV.

The chain carries TRBV27 and TRBJ1-2; as DNA is missing, the TRBD1 call by TCRdb cannot be tested. Germline CDR1 MNHEY, CDR2 SMNVEV (reference sequence). The CDR3 has 15 amino acids. The chain's CDR3 is CASSPRTGRNYGYTF.

This chain connects TRBV6-5 to TRBJ2-2; TCRdb returns TRBD1, unconfirmable since there is no DNA. CDR1 MNHEY and CDR2 SVGAGI come from the germline V gene. CDR3 length: 13 residues. CDR3 residues: CASSSGVGGELFF.